A single sample is the source of the 5 T cell receptor beta chains below, sequenced in a study of blood T cell repertoires in COVID-19. Sequencing used immunoSEQ multiplex PCR; TCRdb keeps in-frame clones, though not all of them. The sample records about 240,000 clones, around 82% being singletons. The material sequenced was PBMCs or T cells enriched from blood (not recorded which). These receptors were obtained from a woman aged 35 to 49 who had been exposed to COVID-19.

CDR3 loop: CASTVYNEQFF. The CDR3 DNA is TGTGCCAGCACTGTGTACAATGAGCAGTTCTTC. This chain uses TRBV28 with TRBJ2-1, with no clear D. CDR3 length: 11 amino acids. V dropped 7 bases and J dropped 4 bases, with 5 bases sitting between them. Germline V lookup: CDR1 MDHEN, CDR2 SYDVKM.

The chain is built from TRBV4-3 and TRBJ2-5; 8 bases fit TRBD2. The V gene end was trimmed by 5 bases and the J gene end by 0 bases; junction bases not matched to a gene: 8. Germline V gene data show CDR1 as LGHNA and CDR2 as YSLEER. CDR3 size: 16 residues. The CDR3 DNA reads TGCGCCAGCAGCTTCATGGGCGGGGGGAACCAAGAGACCCAGTACTTC. Its protein product is CASSFMGGGNQETQYF.

The chain combines TRBV10-3 with TRBJ1-2, with 7 bases matching TRBD1. The CDR3 contains 13 residues. With 6 bases clipped from V and 5 bases from J, the junction kept 6 bases outside the gene matches. Germline CDR1 is ENHRY and CDR2 is SYGVKD. This CDR3 reads CAISGDSRYGYTF. The CDR3 DNA reads as TGTGCCATCAGCGGGGACAGCCGGTATGGCTACACCTTC.

The chain couples TRBV5-1 to TRBJ1-1; possibly TRBD1 for D (5 bases). The CDR3 is 13 amino acids. The germline V gene has CDR1 SGHRS and CDR2 YFSETQ. Trimming stripped 0 bases from V and 6 bases from J, with 9 bases between. This CDR3 is CASSLVGGAEAFF. In DNA, the CDR3 is TGCGCCAGCAGCTTGGTCGGGGGGGCTGAAGCTTTCTTT.

This clone was seen only once. The rearrangement uses TRBV18 and TRBJ1-1; a possible D gene is TRBD1 (6 bases). This CDR3 comprises 15 residues. Germline assignment: CDR1 KGHSH and CDR2 LQKENI. V lost 5 bases, J lost 4 bases, and 17 bases lay in between. CDR3 nucleotide sequence: TGTGCCAGCTCAAAGCGCAGGGGCGGAGGCACTGAAGCTTTCTTT. Encoded protein: CASSKRRGGGTEAFF.